A selection of T cell receptor beta chains follows, all from one sample in a study. Via MiXCR, TCRdb re-called the RT-PCR reads, giving one row per CDR3 protein. The table records almost 700,000 distinct CDR3 sequences, 14% of them present only once. The specimen sequenced was memory CD4+ T cells from blood. The receptor set was obtained from a female donor in good health, serving as a healthy control. Both conserved end residues are part of each CDR3. Each record gives: D gene, clone size, V gene, J gene, CDR3 protein, CDR3 DNA. D genes are given only for firm matches. Rows give clone size only sometimes, using once, few, many, or a class for an expanded clone.

.	many	TRBV7-2	TRBJ2-2	CASNQRGGELFF	TGTGCCAGCAACCAACGGGGAGGGGAGCTGTTTTTT
.	.	TRBV2	TRBJ2-7	CASGQGTLSYEQYF	TGTGCCAGCGGCCAGGGGACACTATCCTACGAGCAGTACTTC
TRBD2	few	TRBV3-1	TRBJ2-2	CASSQPGGASGRGTGELFF	TGTGCCAGCAGCCAACCCGGGGGGGCTAGCGGGAGAGGGACCGGGGAGCTGTTTTTT
TRBD1	few	TRBV27	TRBJ2-7	CASSLKQGASPYEQYF	TGTGCCAGCAGTTTAAAACAGGGGGCAAGCCCCTACGAGCAGTACTTC
TRBD1	few	TRBV30	TRBJ2-1	CAWSVPPRTGYNEQFF	TGTGCCTGGAGTGTACCGCCGAGGACAGGGTACAATGAGCAGTTCTTC
TRBD1	.	TRBV27	TRBJ2-1	CASSFGTGKPNEQFF	TGTGCCAGCAGTTTTGGGACAGGGAAACCCAATGAGCAGTTCTTC
.	many	TRBV7-8	TRBJ2-5	CASSSQRWYQETQYF	TGTGCCAGCAGCTCCCAGCGGTGGTACCAAGAGACCCAGTACTTC
.	few	TRBV5-1	TRBJ2-5	CASSLGGERQETQYF	TGCGCCAGCAGCCTGGGCGGTGAGCGCCAAGAGACCCAGTACTTC
.	.	TRBV12-3/TRBV12-4	TRBJ2-5	CASIIQETQYF	TGTGCCAGCATTATCCAAGAGACCCAGTACTTC
.	many	TRBV7-3	TRBJ2-3	CASSPPSNTDTQYF	TGTGCCAGCAGCCCCCCCTCTAACACAGATACGCAGTATTTT
TRBD1	once	TRBV19	TRBJ2-1	CASSPRPGQGYNEQFF	TGTGCCAGTAGTCCCCGTCCGGGACAGGGTTACAATGAGCAGTTCTTC
.	many	TRBV5-1	TRBJ1-2	CASHTTTGSGGYTF	TGCGCCAGCCACACGACAACCGGATCGGGTGGCTACACCTTC
.	few	TRBV12-3/TRBV12-4	TRBJ2-7	CATQPTETLKSEQYF	TGTGCCACTCAACCCACAGAGACCCTCAAATCCGAGCAGTACTTC
.	many	TRBV12-3/TRBV12-4	TRBJ2-2	CASSLWGSAPGELFF	TGTGCCAGCAGTTTATGGGGTAGTGCCCCCGGGGAGCTGTTTTTT
TRBD2	.	TRBV6-2/TRBV6-3	TRBJ2-1	CASSRPGLAEFF	TGTGCCAGCAGTAGACCGGGACTAGCTGAGTTCTTC
TRBD1	.	TRBV6-5	TRBJ1-2	CASTLGQGANYGYTF	TGTGCCAGCACCTTGGGACAGGGGGCTAACTATGGCTACACCTTC
.	many	TRBV20-1	TRBJ1-1	CSAPRQSFRNTEAFF	TGCAGTGCTCCGCGACAGAGCTTTCGGAACACTGAAGCTTTCTTT
.	.	TRBV7-2	TRBJ2-7	CASSRTLSYEQYF	TGTGCCAGCAGCCGGACCCTGTCCTACGAGCAGTACTTC
.	few	TRBV12-3/TRBV12-4	TRBJ2-1	CASSTREGAYNEQFF	TGTGCCAGCAGCACCCGAGAAGGGGCCTACAATGAGCAGTTCTTC
.	many	TRBV6-6	TRBJ2-5	CASSHRVQETQYF	TGTGCCAGCAGCCACAGGGTCCAAGAGACCCAGTACTTC
.	few	TRBV27	TRBJ1-2	CASSITGSYGYTF	TGTGCCAGCAGTATAACAGGGAGCTATGGCTACACCTTC
TRBD1	.	TRBV20-1	TRBJ1-6	CSARLRGTGNSPLHF	TGCAGTGCTAGACTTAGGGGGACAGGGAATTCACCCCTCCACTTT
TRBD2	few	TRBV5-1	TRBJ2-2	CASIRTSGSGGELFF	TGCGCCAGCATTAGGACTAGCGGGAGTGGCGGGGAGCTGTTTTTT
.	.	TRBV5-1	TRBJ1-3	CASSLQGQAGNTIYF	TGCGCCAGCAGCTTACAAGGGCAGGCTGGAAACACCATATATTTT
.	few	TRBV12-5	TRBJ1-1	CASGLAENTEAFF	TGTGCTAGTGGTTTGGCGGAGAACACTGAAGCTTTCTTT
.	many	TRBV9	TRBJ2-6	CASNRVSGANVLTF	TGTGCCAGCAACAGGGTCTCTGGGGCCAACGTCCTGACTTTC
.	many	TRBV5-1	TRBJ2-2	CASSLEPGAPGELFF	TGCGCCAGCAGCTTGGAACCAGGGGCGCCCGGGGAGCTGTTTTTT
TRBD1	.	TRBV20-1	TRBJ1-2	CSAVQTGAGSARDGYTF	TGCAGTGCTGTTCAGACAGGGGCGGGCTCAGCTAGGGATGGCTACACCTTC
.	few	TRBV11-3	TRBJ2-1	CASSLRDTYNEQFF	TGTGCCAGCAGCTTAAGGGACACCTACAATGAGCAGTTCTTC
.	.	TRBV6-5	TRBJ1-2	CASWSGNRVSLYTF	TGTGCCAGCTGGTCGGGAAACAGGGTTTCGCTCTACACCTTC
.	.	TRBV20-1	TRBJ1-5	CSASNQITANQPQHF	TGCAGTGCTAGTAATCAAATAACCGCTAACCAGCCCCAGCATTTT
TRBD2	few	TRBV6-2/TRBV6-3	TRBJ2-5	CASRQAGNPLQETQYF	TGTGCCAGCAGGCAAGCGGGGAACCCACTACAAGAGACCCAGTACTTC
.	.	TRBV20-1	TRBJ1-2	CSATVNYGYTF	TGCAGTGCCACCGTTAACTATGGCTACACCTTC
.	few	TRBV20-1	TRBJ1-5	CSASGQLSNQPQHF	TGCAGTGCTAGCGGGCAGCTAAGCAATCAGCCCCAGCATTTT
.	.	TRBV9	TRBJ1-1	CASSVGGGQNTEAFF	TGTGCCAGCAGCGTAGGAGGAGGGCAGAACACTGAAGCTTTCTTT
.	many	TRBV20-1	TRBJ2-7	CSAREIGKFPYEQYF	TGCAGTGCTAGAGAGATAGGCAAATTTCCCTACGAGCAGTACTTC
.	few	TRBV7-2	TRBJ2-3	CASSFVPDPQYF	TGTGCCAGCAGCTTCGTTCCGGATCCGCAGTATTTT
TRBD1	.	TRBV30	TRBJ2-5	CAWNRGSLGTQYF	TGTGCCTGGAACAGGGGGTCGTTGGGGACCCAGTACTTC
.	.	TRBV27	TRBJ2-2	CASSFSVGWGRTNTGELFF	TGTGCCAGCAGTTTTTCAGTGGGGTGGGGCAGAACGAACACCGGGGAGCTGTTTTTT
TRBD1	.	TRBV27	TRBJ2-1	CASIRTGVGSYNEQFF	TGTGCCAGCATTCGGACAGGGGTTGGGTCCTACAATGAGCAGTTCTTC
.	few	TRBV7-9	TRBJ1-4	CASTAARNEKLFF	TGTGCCAGCACCGCGGCACGTAATGAAAAACTGTTTTTT
TRBD1	.	TRBV30	TRBJ1-5	CAWTKGAGNQPQHF	TGTGCCTGGACGAAGGGGGCCGGCAATCAGCCCCAGCATTTT
TRBD1	few	TRBV18	TRBJ1-4	CASSLGQVATNEKLFF	TGTGCCAGCTCACTTGGACAGGTTGCAACTAATGAAAAACTGTTTTTT
TRBD1	few	TRBV5-1	TRBJ1-2	CASSYTPGQGHYGYTF	TGCGCCAGCAGCTACACCCCGGGACAGGGCCACTATGGCTACACCTTC
.	.	TRBV3-1	TRBJ2-2	CASTTYGELFF	TGTGCCAGCACCACCTACGGGGAGCTGTTTTTT
.	many	TRBV20-1	TRBJ2-1	CSAPDRTTRQFF	TGCAGTGCTCCTGACCGGACAACCAGGCAGTTCTTC
.	.	TRBV5-1	TRBJ2-5	CASSLVGDLQETQYF	TGCGCCAGCAGCTTGGTTGGAGATCTACAAGAGACCCAGTACTTC
TRBD1	.	TRBV5-1	TRBJ1-2	CASSLAATGTFYGYTF	TGCGCCAGCAGCTTGGCCGCGACAGGGACTTTCTATGGCTACACCTTC
.	many	TRBV5-8	TRBJ2-5	CASGNVAAKETQYF	TGTGCCAGCGGAAATGTAGCAGCCAAAGAGACCCAGTACTTC
TRBD2	many	TRBV7-2	TRBJ2-1	CASTRRLAGGPIEQFF	TGTGCCAGCACCCGAAGACTAGCGGGAGGGCCCATTGAGCAGTTCTTC
.	many	TRBV5-1	TRBJ1-5	CASSPSGDLNQPQHF	TGCGCCAGCAGCCCCTCGGGAGACCTCAATCAGCCCCAGCATTTT
.	.	TRBV18	TRBJ2-1	CASSTPSFNEQFF	TGTGCCAGCTCAACCCCAAGCTTCAATGAGCAGTTCTTC
.	once	TRBV28	TRBJ2-5	CASSWPGTRQETQYF	TGTGCCAGCAGTTGGCCCGGGACGAGACAAGAGACCCAGTATTTC